The rows below give T cell receptor beta chains drawn from one sample of a study of shared clonotypes between healthy human individuals. Clones were sequenced by immunoSEQ multiplex PCR, and TCRdb holds only the in-frame ones, with some missing. The data show over a million clones, roughly 96% seen once. Source material: naive CD4+ T cells sorted from blood. Receptor source: a man younger than 40 in good health. CDR3s include the opening cysteine and the closing phenylalanine or tryptophan. A D gene is named only where the DNA matches it firmly. The size of a clone is reported for some rows only, either as once, few or many, or as a class for expanded clones.

>.|TRBV21-1|TRBJ1-3|.
CASSGGTARSGNTIYF
TGTGCCAGCAGCGGCGGTACGGCCCGCTCTGGAAACACCATATATTTT
>once|TRBV7-2|TRBJ1-2|.
CASSATTGRVNYGYTF
TGTGCCAGCAGCGCAACCACAGGGAGGGTTAACTATGGCTACACCTTC
>.|TRBV2|TRBJ2-5|.
CASSTNSGETQYF
TGTGCCAGTTCTACAAATTCGGGGGAGACCCAGTACTTC
>.|TRBV9|TRBJ2-2|.
CASSGGGRGARTGELFF
TGTGCCAGCAGCGGAGGCGGACGGGGGGCGCGAACCGGGGAGCTGTTTTTT
>.|TRBV19|TRBJ1-5|.
CASSIVIPNQPQHF
TGTGCCAGTAGTATAGTAATACCTAATCAGCCCCAGCATTTT
>.|TRBV28|TRBJ1-4|TRBD1
CASSFLGTENEKLFF
TGTGCCAGCAGTTTCCTGGGGACAGAGAATGAAAAACTGTTTTTT
>.|TRBV2|TRBJ1-2|.
CASSDAGTLYGYTF
TGTGCCAGCAGTGACGCGGGGACCCTTTATGGCTACACCTTC
>.|TRBV2|TRBJ2-2|.
CASTGQAANTGELFF
TGTGCCAGCACCGGCCAAGCGGCGAACACCGGGGAGCTGTTTTTT
>.|TRBV5-4|TRBJ2-7|.
CASSLNYGNEQYF
TGTGCCAGCAGCTTGAATTACGGGAACGAGCAGTACTTC
>.|TRBV29-1|TRBJ1-2|.
CSVGGVGLSVYGYTF
TGCAGCGTTGGTGGTGTCGGCCTCTCGGTCTATGGCTACACCTTC
>.|TRBV7-9|TRBJ2-1|.
CASSNGLQGPLTNEQFF
TGTGCCAGCAGCAATGGGTTACAGGGTCCGCTTACAAATGAGCAGTTCTTC
>.|TRBV29-1|TRBJ2-2|.
CSATTSGELFF
TGCAGCGCTACGACGAGCGGGGAGCTGTTTTTT
>.|TRBV5-1|TRBJ2-3|.
CASSKGTPVTDTQYF
TGCGCCAGCAGCAAAGGGACCCCAGTGACAGATACGCAGTATTTT
>.|TRBV30|TRBJ2-7|TRBD1
CAWDRVNRYEQYF
TGTGCCTGGGACAGGGTCAATCGGTACGAGCAGTACTTC
>.|TRBV23-1|TRBJ1-1|.
CASSQQESKNTEAFF
TGCGCCAGCAGTCAACAAGAAAGCAAGAACACTGAAGCTTTCTTT
>.|TRBV28|TRBJ2-7|TRBD2
CASSIGLAGLTYEQYF
TGTGCCAGCAGTATTGGACTAGCGGGGCTTACCTACGAGCAGTACTTC
>.|TRBV19|TRBJ2-7|TRBD1
CASSIVGTGPYEQYF
TGTGCCAGTAGTATAGTAGGGACAGGGCCCTACGAGCAGTACTTC
>.|TRBV5-1|TRBJ2-1|.
CASSLGEGGIPYNEQFF
TGCGCCAGCAGCTTGGGTGAAGGCGGGATACCCTACAATGAGCAGTTCTTC
>.|TRBV28|TRBJ1-2|.
CASSSHGGHLGYGYTF
TGTGCCAGCAGTTCCCATGGGGGACACTTGGGGTATGGCTACACCTTC
>once|TRBV18|TRBJ2-7|.
CASSPGLTYEQYF
TGTGCCAGCTCACCGGGTCTAACCTACGAGCAGTACTTC
>.|TRBV7-6|TRBJ2-7|.
CASRLVNEQYF
TGTGCCAGCAGGTTGGTAAACGAGCAGTACTTC
>once|TRBV5-6|TRBJ2-1|TRBD2
CASSLGLGRDYNEQFF
TGTGCCAGCAGCTTGGGCCTCGGGAGGGACTACAATGAGCAGTTCTTC